This passage covers 8 T cell receptor beta chains from one sample sequenced in a study of control samples from healthy donors and cancer patients. Some clones are missing from TCRdb's copy, which holds only in-frame ones; the method was immunoSEQ multiplex PCR. The profile shows around 250,000 clones, around 80% of them singletons. The sequenced material came from PBMCs. These receptors originate from an older woman with lung cancer.

The chain combines TRBV2 with TRBJ1-4; TRBD1 agrees at 7 bases. The germline gives CDR1 SNHLY, CDR2 FYNNEI. The V gene end was trimmed by 6 bases and the J gene end by 10 bases; junction bases not matched to a gene: 8. The CDR3 has 13 residues. This chain's CDR3 is CASRRTGLGKLFF. As DNA, the CDR3 is TGTGCCAGCAGGAGGACAGGCTTAGGAAAACTGTTTTTT.

The rearrangement links TRBV9 to TRBJ2-1; TRBD2 aligns across 8 bases. With 3 bases clipped from V and 4 bases from J, the junction kept 9 bases outside the gene matches. Germline V gives CDR1 SGDLS, CDR2 YYNGEE. This CDR3 has 16 amino acids. The CDR3 sequence: CASSAMSAGGYNEQFF. As DNA, the CDR3 is TGTGCCAGCAGCGCCATGTCTGCGGGAGGTTACAATGAGCAGTTCTTC.

The chain carries TRBV19 and TRBJ2-1; D gene unclear. The CDR3 spans 14 residues. Germline V CDR1 and CDR2: LNHDA, SQIVND (reference sequence). Trimming stripped 0 bases from V and 4 bases from J, with 7 bases between. CDR3 amino acids: CASSIDSAYNEQFF. The CDR3 DNA is TGTGCCAGTAGTATAGATTCGGCGTACAATGAGCAGTTCTTC. The full variable domain, rest sourced from reference TRBV19 and TRBJ2-1, is DGGITQSPKYLFRKEGQNVTLSCEQNLNHDAMYWYRQDPGQGLRLIYYSQIVNDFQKGDIAEGYSVSREKKESFPLTVTSAQKNPTAFYLCASSIDSAYNEQFFGPGTRLTVL.

The chain links TRBV9 to TRBJ2-2; 8 nucleotides match TRBD2. This CDR3 is built from 16 residues. Germline V gene data show CDR1 as SGDLS and CDR2 as YYNGEE. The V segment lost 0 bases and the J segment 7 bases; nucleotides outside the gene matches: 8. The CDR3 DNA reads as TGTGCCAGCAGCGTAGGACGGGGGGGCCCCGACGGGGAGCTGTTTTTT. Amino acids: CASSVGRGGPDGELFF.

The J gene is TRBJ1-1, the V gene TRBV6-5; 7 bases line up with TRBD1. The CDR3 sequence is 15 residues long. After removal of 2 bases from V and 0 bases from J, the junction contained 3 bases not matched to a gene. Germline assignment: CDR1 MNHEY and CDR2 SVGAGI. This CDR3 reads CASSYARGLNTEAFF. For the CDR3, the DNA is TGTGCCAGCAGTTACGCAAGGGGGCTGAACACTGAAGCTTTCTTT.

This chain joins TRBV5-8 and TRBJ2-2; D is unresolved. V was clipped by 2 bases and J by 6 bases, with 5 bases between them. The CDR3 consists of 12 residues. Per the germline V gene, CDR1 is SGHTS and CDR2 is YDEGEE. CDR3 DNA sequence: TGTGCCAGCAGCTTCCCCCCCGGGGAGCTGTTTTTT. It encodes CASSFPPGELFF.

This clone appeared once. This chain uses TRBV7-9 with TRBJ2-1; D is undetermined. The CDR3 has 12 amino acids. The germline gives CDR1 SEHNR, CDR2 FQNEAQ (reference sequence). Trimming left V 0 bases short and J 8 bases short, with 5 bases between. The CDR3 loop reads CASSLALHEQFF. The CDR3 bases are TGTGCCAGCAGCTTAGCACTCCATGAGCAGTTCTTC.

A word on this clone: The junction differs from germline at one of its ends, possibly a read error. V and J are TRBV6-1 and TRBJ2-7; D is unresolved. CDR3 size: 14 residues. From germline, CDR1 is MNHNS and CDR2 SASEGT. CDR3 nucleotide sequence: TGTGCCAGCAGTGAAGGGTCGACCTCCTACGAGCAGTGCTTC. This translates into CASSEGSTSYEQCF.